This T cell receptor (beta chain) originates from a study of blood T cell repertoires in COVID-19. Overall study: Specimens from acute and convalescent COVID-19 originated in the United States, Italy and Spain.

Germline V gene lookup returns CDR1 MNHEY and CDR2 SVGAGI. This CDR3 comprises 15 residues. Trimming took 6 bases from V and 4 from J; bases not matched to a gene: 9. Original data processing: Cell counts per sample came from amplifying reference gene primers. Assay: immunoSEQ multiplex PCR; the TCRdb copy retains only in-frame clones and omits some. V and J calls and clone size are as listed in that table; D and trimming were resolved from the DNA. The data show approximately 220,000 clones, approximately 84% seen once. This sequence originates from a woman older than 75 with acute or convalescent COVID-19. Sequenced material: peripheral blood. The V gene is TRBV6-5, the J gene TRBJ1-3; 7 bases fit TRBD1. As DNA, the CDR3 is TGTGCCAGCAGAAACAGGGGATGGACGGGAAACACCATATATTTT. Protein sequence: CASRNRGWTGNTIYF.